The entry below describes one T cell receptor (beta chain). In generating TCR beta cDNA, 5'RACE template switching with UMIs was used. TCRdb reanalyzed the 5' RACE reads, giving one entry per CDR3 protein sequence and no DNA. The table lists 350,000 to 450,000 distinct CDR3 sequences, with roughly 5.4% in the top ten. The data stem from a study of T cells expressing NK-cell markers. The CDR3 runs to 15 residues. Germline V gene lookup returns CDR1 SGHAT and CDR2 FQNNGV. The clonotype was recovered from a man aged 18-70 years in good health. Sequencing input: blood T cells: a sorted CD56 or NKG2C T cell subset, CD4+ or CD8+ T cells, or bulk PBMC T cells (not recorded which). The chain joins TRBV11-2 to TRBJ2-3; TCRdb indicates TRBD2, and absent DNA this call remains unverified. This chain's CDR3 is CASSIAGGHRDTQYF.